The clone carrying this TCR beta chain was seen many times. Time point specified: newly diagnosed GD, antithyroid drugs for less than 3 months. PBMC RNA served as the TCR library source. Deletions cut 4 bases from V and 6 bases from J, with 11 bases between. This CDR3 has 13 residues. Germline assignment: CDR1 SGHRS and CDR2 YFSETQ. CDR3 regions were amplified by Arm-PCR using iRepertoire HTBI primers to build TCR beta libraries. MiXCR, applied by TCRdb to the multiplex PCR reads, yields one record per CDR3 protein. The sample includes approximately 480,000 distinct CDR3 sequences, roughly 16% of them seen just once. This entry belongs to a study of regulatory T cells in long-lasting Graves disease. Turning to the study itself: For a period under 3 months, newly diagnosed Graves' patients had taken antithyroid drugs.

In addition, the sample was reused for a study of T cells in Graves' hyperthyroidism and ophthalmopathy. From that report: Appearing also in blood were most of the thyroid clonotypes expanded above 0.001.

The chain uses TRBV5-1 and TRBJ2-1, with D maybe TRBD1 (6 bases). The sequenced sample was peripheral blood mononuclear cells (PBMCs), obtained at new diagnosis, from a patient treated with antithyroid drugs. The clonotype comes from a man in his forties with Graves disease. Here the CDR3 reads CASSTGNPNEQFF. CDR3 coding DNA: TGCGCCAGCAGCACAGGGAACCCCAATGAGCAGTTCTTC.